These 25 T cell receptor beta chains originate from one sample sequenced in a study of identical twins. TCRdb processed the 5' RACE reads anew with MiXCR; each CDR3 protein has one entry. This table has 1.5 million to 2 million distinct CDR3 sequences, about 32% appearing once. The sample taken for sequencing was cord blood. The receptors shown here come from a newborn girl in good health.

The sample holds a few counts of this clonotype. The gene calls are TRBV5-1 and TRBJ2-7, with D hard to call. V was clipped by 1 base and J by 0 bases, with 14 bases between them. The V gene's germline CDR1 is SGHRS and CDR2 YFSETQ. The CDR3 is 16 residues long. Written as DNA, the CDR3 is TGCGCCAGCAGCTTGCGTGGGCAGATGGTCTCCTACGAGCAGTACTTC. It encodes CASSLRGQMVSYEQYF.

This clonotype was seen only a few times. The chain carries TRBV29-1 and TRBJ2-1; TRBD2 matches 7 bases. The J call is in doubt because the DNA end fits TRBJ2-7 better. The CDR3 has 18 residues. Looked up from germline, CDR1 is SQVTM and CDR2 is ANQGSEA. The CDR3 DNA is TGCAGCGTTGAAGATCCGGGGGGTTGGCGGGGCTCCTACAATGAGCAGTACTTC. Protein product: CSVEDPGGWRGSYNEQYF.

This clonotype was counted a few times. The rearrangement joins TRBV27 to TRBJ2-1, with D perhaps being TRBD1 or TRBD2 (5 bases each). This CDR3 is built from 15 residues. Deletions cut 2 bases from V and 7 bases from J, with 15 bases between. Germline-derived CDR1 and CDR2 are MNHEY and SMNVEV (reference sequence). DNA for the CDR3: TGTGCCAGCAGTTTACTGGGGGTCTTGGATAATGAGCAGTTCTTC. Translating it yields CASSLLGVLDNEQFF.

V usage is TRBV27 and J usage is TRBJ2-7; 11 bases are a match to TRBD2. This CDR3 spans 15 amino acids. J was trimmed by 4 bases and V by 0 bases; bases with no gene match: 2. CDR1 MNHEY and CDR2 SMNVEV come from the germline V gene (reference sequence). This chain's CDR3 is CASSLSPSGRYEQYF. The CDR3 DNA reads TGTGCCAGCAGTTTATCGCCTAGCGGGAGGTACGAGCAGTACTTC.

The V gene is TRBV2, the J gene TRBJ2-3; D uncertain. The ends were cut back, 8 bases at V and 2 bases at J, with 11 bases in the middle. Germline V CDR1 and CDR2: SNHLY, FYNNEI. CDR3 size: 13 residues. DNA for the CDR3: TGTGCCAGCCCCCCGACCTTCACAGATACGCAGTATTTT. Its translation: CASPPTFTDTQYF.

V is TRBV7-2 and J is TRBJ2-2; D may be TRBD2 (6 bases). The CDR3 totals 14 residues. Trimming took 8 bases from V and 1 from J, leaving 11 bases between them. CDR1 is SGHTA, CDR2 FQGNSA, per germline. CDR3 DNA: TGTGCCAGCTGCACTAGCAAGAACACCGGGGAGCTGTTTTTT. It specifies CASCTSKNTGELFF.

This clonotype was seen a handful of times. This rearrangement joins TRBV5-1 to TRBJ2-3, with 7 bases that match TRBD2. Germline CDR1 SGHRS, CDR2 YFSETQ. The junction had 2 bases not matched to a gene; V was cut back by 1 base and J by 0 bases. The CDR3 totals 15 residues. DNA of the CDR3: TGCGCCAGCAGCTTGATGCGGGAGAGCACAGATACGCAGTATTTT. This translates into CASSLMRESTDTQYF. Full variable domain (rest looked up from reference TRBV5-1 and TRBJ2-3): KAGVTQTPRYLIKTRGQQVTLSCSPISGHRSVSWYQQTPGQGLQFLFEYFSETQRNKGNFPGRFSGRQFSNSRSEMNVSTLELGDSALYLCASSLMRESTDTQYFGPGTRLTVL.

This clonotype came up a few times. The chain employs TRBV29-1 and TRBJ1-2; no firm D call. The germline CDR1 and CDR2 sequences are SQVTM and ANQGSEA. The V end lost 0 bases, the J end lost 6 bases, and 17 bases lay between the germline ends. The CDR3 consists of 15 residues. The CDR3 region is CSVEDYGKGRNGYTF. Here the CDR3 DNA reads TGCAGCGTTGAAGATTACGGGAAAGGGAGGAATGGCTACACCTTC.

This clonotype came up a few times. V gene TRBV3-1 combines with J gene TRBJ2-1, with D possibly being TRBD1 (6 bases). CDR1 is LGHDT, CDR2 YNNKEL, per germline (reference sequence). V dropped 8 bases and J dropped 0 bases, with 11 bases sitting between them. The CDR3 is made up of 14 amino acids. CDR3: CASVGGSSYNEQFF. CDR3 DNA: TGTGCCAGCGTAGGGGGAAGCTCCTACAATGAGCAGTTCTTC.

The CDR3 DNA reads TGCAGTGCTAGAGCTAGTACTCAAGAGACCCAGTACTTC. Residues: CSARASTQETQYF. This chain connects TRBV20-1 to TRBJ2-5; D uncertain. Germline loops: CDR1 DFQATT, CDR2 SNEGSKA (reference sequence). This CDR3 comprises 13 residues. Trimming shortened V by 1 base and J by 2 bases, and 8 bases separated the two germline ends.

The CDR3: CASSLKPGRPNEKLFF. The CDR3 DNA reads TGTGCCAGCAGCTTAAAGCCGGGACGGCCTAATGAAAAACTGTTTTTT. The rearrangement links TRBV7-2 to TRBJ1-4; maybe TRBD1 (5 bases). The CDR3 contains 16 residues. The germline V and J ends were trimmed by 2 bases and 3 bases, with 13 bases remaining between them. CDR1 and CDR2 from the germline V gene are SGHTA and FQGNSA.

CDR3 sequence: CSASPGTSSYEQYF. CDR3 DNA: TGCAGTGCTAGTCCCGGGACCTCAAGCTACGAGCAGTACTTC. V usage is TRBV20-1 and J usage is TRBJ2-7; D is perhaps TRBD1 or TRBD2 (5 bases each). Trimming removed 3 bases at V and 3 bases at J, with 15 bases between. Looked up from germline, CDR1 is DFQATT and CDR2 is SNEGSKA (reference sequence). The CDR3 is 14 residues long.

V and J are TRBV5-4 and TRBJ2-3, with TRBD2 as a possible D gene (5 bases). CDR1 and CDR2 (germline): SGHNT, YYREEE (reference sequence). V lost 0 bases and J 3 bases, leaving 17 bases between the germline ends. CDR3 length: 17 amino acids. The CDR3 protein is CASSLGGVGRGTDTQYF. The DNA of the CDR3 is TGTGCCAGCAGCTTGGGGGGAGTTGGGAGAGGGACAGATACGCAGTATTTT.

The chain uses TRBV7-2 and TRBJ1-1; 11 bases match TRBD1. With 5 bases clipped from V and 3 bases from J, the junction kept 5 bases outside the gene matches. In germline, CDR1 is SGHTA, CDR2 FQGNSA. This CDR3 is 15 amino acids long. CDR3 residues: CASSPWDRGDTEAFF. CDR3 coding DNA: TGTGCCAGCAGCCCATGGGACAGGGGGGACACTGAAGCTTTCTTT.

To note about this clonotype: An end of the junction differs from the germline gene, which may be a read error. The rearrangement joins TRBV7-2 to TRBJ2-7; 12 bases fit TRBD2. Germline-derived CDR1 and CDR2 are SGHTA and FQGNSA. CDR3 size: 17 residues. The CDR3 region is CACSLVGLAGKTYEQYF. CDR3 nucleotide sequence: TGTGCCTGCAGCTTAGTTGGACTAGCGGGGAAAACCTACGAGCAGTACTTC.

The chain employs TRBV18 and TRBJ2-1, with no clear D. CDR3 length: 15 residues. V was cut by 3 bases and J by 8 bases, with 17 bases left in between. Germline V gives CDR1 KGHSH, CDR2 LQKENI. For the CDR3, the DNA is TGTGCCAGCTCACCGGCAATAGCCCCTTGGGATGAGCAGTTCTTC. This codes for CASSPAIAPWDEQFF.

The chain is built from TRBV5-1 and TRBJ2-5, with 10 bases fitting TRBD2. The CDR3 length is 16 residues. V shed 0 bases and J 0 bases; nucleotides not matched to a gene: 2. The germline CDR1 and CDR2 sequences are SGHRS and YFSETQ. The CDR3 here is CASSLASGGHQETQYF. In DNA, the CDR3 is TGCGCCAGCAGCTTGGCTAGCGGGGGCCACCAAGAGACCCAGTACTTC.

Only a few counts were recorded for this clonotype. The rearrangement uses TRBV5-1 and TRBJ2-4; 11 bases are a match to TRBD1. The length of the CDR3 is 15 residues. V shed 3 bases and J 8 bases; nucleotides not matched to a gene: 7. From germline, CDR1 is SGHRS and CDR2 YFSETQ. Written as DNA, the CDR3 is TGCGCCAGCAGCTACCAACCGGGACAGGGGGACATTCAGTACTTC. This sequence encodes CASSYQPGQGDIQYF. The variable domain in full, with the rest retrieved from reference TRBV5-1 and TRBJ2-4, is KAGVTQTPRYLIKTRGQQVTLSCSPISGHRSVSWYQQTPGQGLQFLFEYFSETQRNKGNFPGRFSGRQFSNSRSEMNVSTLELGDSALYLCASSYQPGQGDIQYFGAGTRLSVL.

The chain employs TRBV20-1 and TRBJ1-1, with a tentative D call TRBD1 (6 bases). Germline V CDR1 and CDR2: DFQATT, SNEGSKA (reference sequence). The CDR3 has 14 residues. The V end lost 2 bases, the J end lost 2 bases, and 12 bases lay between the germline ends. CDR3 amino acids: CSARTGHQNTEAFF. CDR3 sequence (DNA): TGCAGTGCTAGAACGGGACACCAAAACACTGAAGCTTTCTTT.

Only one count was recorded for this clonotype. The chain joins TRBV18 to TRBJ2-7, with 7 bases that match TRBD2. The CDR3 is 16 residues long. The V gene's germline CDR1 is KGHSH and CDR2 LQKENI. Unmatched junction bases numbered 9, after V lost 1 base and J lost 3 bases. In nucleotides, the CDR3 is TGTGCCAGCTCACCACTAACTCGTACGGGGGGCTACGAGCAGTACTTC. This encodes CASSPLTRTGGYEQYF.

The chain joins TRBV10-3 to TRBJ1-1; 7 bases fit TRBD1. Germline CDR1 ENHRY, CDR2 SYGVKD. The CDR3 covers 15 residues. V was pared by 6 bases and J by 6 bases, with 13 bases of the junction left unmatched. CDR3 DNA: TGTGCCATCAGCAGGACAGGACCCAGGGGCGCTGAAGCTTTCTTT. Translating it yields CAISRTGPRGAEAFF.

This chain connects TRBV12-3 or TRBV12-4 to TRBJ1-5, with D possibly matching TRBD1 (6 bases). Deletions cut 3 bases from V and 6 bases from J, with 15 bases between. This CDR3 contains 15 residues. The CDR3 coding sequence is TGTGCCAGCAGTTTCTTTATCGGCAGGGGTCAGCCCCAGCATTTT. Protein: CASSFFIGRGQPQHF.

This clonotype was picked up many times. The rearrangement uses TRBV7-9 and TRBJ2-4; weak D call: TRBD2 (5 bases). V was trimmed by 0 bases and J by 9 bases, leaving 9 bases between them. The CDR3 extends over 13 amino acids. Germline V gene sequence: CDR1 SEHNR, CDR2 FQNEAQ (reference sequence). Here the CDR3 reads CASSLAGGSIQYF. CDR3 DNA sequence: TGTGCCAGCAGCTTAGCGGGTGGGAGCATTCAGTACTTC.

This clonotype was picked up a small number of times. In nucleotides, the CDR3 is TGCAGTGCTATTTGGGGAAGCTACGAGCAGTACTTC. Its translation: CSAIWGSYEQYF. V is TRBV20-1 and J is TRBJ2-7, with D uncertain. The V gene's germline CDR1 is DFQATT and CDR2 SNEGSKA (reference sequence). The CDR3 has 12 amino acids. V was clipped by 4 bases and J by 3 bases, with 10 bases between them.

Only a few counts were recorded for this clonotype. J is TRBJ2-1 and V is TRBV4-1, with TRBD2 matching 12 bases. Germline lookup yields CDR1 MGHRA and CDR2 YSYEKL. The CDR3 length is 18 residues. The J segment lost 7 bases and the V segment lost 1 base, leaving 11 bases of the junction unmatched. The CDR3 sequence: CASSQVRAGLAGTNEQFF. The CDR3 DNA reads TGCGCCAGCAGCCAAGTCCGAGCCGGACTAGCGGGGACGAATGAGCAGTTCTTC.